The 17 T cell receptor beta chains reported below all come from one sample, sequenced in a study of control samples from healthy donors and cancer patients. Sequencing used immunoSEQ multiplex PCR; TCRdb keeps in-frame clones, though not all of them. The sample consists of about 92,000 clones, 82% of them appearing once. Sequencing was done on a sample of blood. The source of these receptors is a woman in her sixties or seventies in good health.

V usage is TRBV2 and J usage is TRBJ1-5; perhaps TRBD1 as D (6 bases). V lost 4 bases, J lost 6 bases, and 16 bases lay in between. CDR3 length: 15 amino acids. The germline gives CDR1 SNHLY, CDR2 FYNNEI. The CDR3 sequence: CASSGGGPSSQPQHF. CDR3 DNA sequence: TGTGCCAGCAGTGGTGGGGGCCCCTCCAGTCAGCCCCAGCATTTT.

The chain is built from TRBV21-1 and TRBJ1-5. TRBV21-1 corresponds to a pseudogene. This CDR3 is built from 16 residues. The CDR3 nucleotides read TGTGCCAGCAGCAATAATGTCACCGTGGTTGGGAAGCCCCAGCATTTT. Amino acids: CASSNNVTVVGKPQHF.

The chain uses TRBV24-1 and TRBJ1-1; no reliable D call. The CDR3 covers 12 residues. CDR1 and CDR2 from the germline V gene are KGHDR and SFDVKD. V lost 2 bases and J 1 base, leaving 1 base between the germline ends. CDR3 residues: CATSDWNTEAFF. CDR3 DNA sequence: TGTGCCACCAGTGATTGGAACACTGAAGCTTTCTTT.

The V and J genes are TRBV5-4 and TRBJ2-5, with D possibly being TRBD2 (6 bases). CDR1 SGHNT and CDR2 YYREEE come from the germline V gene (reference sequence). The CDR3 has 16 amino acids. Trimming shortened V by 4 bases and J by 2 bases, and 18 bases separated the two germline ends. CDR3 sequence: CASSLGKGGAQETQYF. The CDR3 DNA is TGTGCCAGCAGCCTGGGGAAAGGCGGGGCTCAAGAGACCCAGTACTTC. The full variable domain, completed using reference TRBV5-4 and TRBJ2-5, is ETGVTQSPTHLIKTRGQQVTLRCSSQSGHNTVSWYQQALGQGPQFIFQYYREEENGRGNFPPRFSGLQFPNYSSELNVNALELDDSALYLCASSLGKGGAQETQYFGPGTRLLVL.

The V call is TRBV6-5, the J call TRBJ2-1; weak D call: TRBD2 (6 bases). The germline gives CDR1 MNHEY, CDR2 SVGAGI. V lost 6 bases and J lost 6, with 18 bases in between. The CDR3 is made up of 15 amino acids. CDR3 nucleotides: TGTGCCAGCAGCCTCCTCCCGGGAGCCCCCAATGAGCAGTTCTTC. Encoded protein: CASSLLPGAPNEQFF.

This clone was counted at least ten times. V is TRBV2 and J is TRBJ2-7; D ambiguous. The V end was cut by 5 bases, the J end by 6 bases, with 14 bases between. Per the germline V gene, CDR1 is SNHLY and CDR2 is FYNNEI. This CDR3 region has 13 residues. The CDR3 loop reads CASSRPFELEQYF. As DNA, the CDR3 is TGTGCCAGCAGTCGGCCGTTCGAACTCGAGCAGTACTTC.

V gene TRBV5-1 combines with J gene TRBJ1-4, with D maybe TRBD1 (6 bases). V lost 4 bases, J lost 8 bases, and 12 bases lay in between. This CDR3 is 13 amino acids long. Germline CDR1 and CDR2: SGHRS and YFSETQ. In DNA, the CDR3 is TGCGCCAGCAGCCGAACTACAGGGGAAAAACTGTTTTTT. Its translation is CASSRTTGEKLFF.

The V call is TRBV28, the J call TRBJ2-7, with TRBD2 identical over 15 bases. Germline CDR1 MDHEN, CDR2 SYDVKM. This CDR3 has 15 amino acids. Trimming removed 4 bases from V and 4 bases from J; junction bases left unmatched: 2. The CDR3 region is CASSSGTSGRYEQYF. Here the CDR3 DNA reads TGTGCCAGCAGTTCCGGGACTAGCGGGAGGTACGAGCAGTACTTC.

This clone was detected only once. The chain has TRBV6-1 and TRBJ1-5, with a possible D match to TRBD1 (6 bases). The CDR3 extends over 15 amino acids. Germline V gene lookup returns CDR1 MNHNS and CDR2 SASEGT. Trimming removed 3 bases at V and 2 bases at J, with 11 bases between. CDR3 sequence reads: CASSEGGPGNQPQHF. In DNA form, the CDR3 reads TGTGCCAGCAGTGAGGGGGGGCCGGGCAATCAGCCCCAGCATTTT.

The chain has TRBV5-5 and TRBJ1-2; D gene unclear. Germline CDR1 SGHKS, CDR2 YYEKEE (reference sequence). Trimming stripped 3 bases from V and 4 bases from J, with 13 bases between. The CDR3 loop spans 14 amino acids. CDR3 region: CASSSTIGSYGYTF. The CDR3, as DNA: TGTGCCAGCAGCTCGACGATAGGATCCTATGGCTACACCTTC. Together with reference TRBV5-5 and TRBJ1-2, the CDR3 gives the full variable domain: DAGVTQSPTHLIKTRGQQVTLRCSPISGHKSVSWYQQVLGQGPQFIFQYYEKEERGRGNFPDRFSARQFPNYSSELNVNALLLGDSALYLCASSSTIGSYGYTFGSGTRLTVV.

V and J are TRBV2 and TRBJ1-6; D is possibly TRBD1 (5 bases). Germline V gene lookup returns CDR1 SNHLY and CDR2 FYNNEI. Between the trimmed V and J ends, which lost 6 bases and 6 bases, there was a span of 15 bases. The CDR3 is 15 residues long. This chain's CDR3 is CASSPTGFPNSPLHF. CDR3 coding DNA: TGTGCCAGCAGCCCCACAGGTTTCCCTAATTCACCCCTCCACTTT.

The chain uses TRBV10-2 and TRBJ1-2; the D gene is possibly TRBD1 (6 bases). The CDR3 contains 13 residues. Trimming shortened V by 5 bases and J by 4 bases, and 11 bases separated the two germline ends. The germline V gene has CDR1 WSHSY and CDR2 SAAADI. CDR3: CASSRQEFYGYTF. The CDR3 region has the DNA TGCGCCAGCAGTCGACAGGAATTCTATGGCTACACCTTC.

The J gene is TRBJ1-1, the V gene TRBV28, with 8 bases aligning to TRBD1. V lost 4 bases to trimming and J lost 4 bases; unmatched junction nucleotides: 11. The length of the CDR3 is 16 residues. Germline loops: CDR1 MDHEN, CDR2 SYDVKM. For the CDR3, the DNA is TGTGCCAGCAGTTCGACCCCCGGACAGGGAGGCACTGAAGCTTTCTTT. The encoded protein is CASSSTPGQGGTEAFF.

This clone appeared once. This rearrangement joins TRBV5-1 to TRBJ2-3; the D gene is possibly TRBD2 (5 bases). The germline CDR1 and CDR2 sequences are SGHRS and YFSETQ. V gave up 0 bases and J gave up 1 base, with 9 bases separating them. CDR3 length: 15 amino acids. CDR3 nucleotide sequence: TGCGCCAGCAGCTTGGGTCAGGAGGGCACAGATACGCAGTATTTT. Translating it yields CASSLGQEGTDTQYF.

The chain combines TRBV7-2 with TRBJ2-5; 8 bases are a match to TRBD2. Germline CDR1 is SGHTA and CDR2 is FQGNSA. This CDR3 has 15 residues. The junction had 3 bases not matched to a gene; V was cut back by 2 bases and J by 1 base. The CDR3 sequence is CASSLSTSGQETQYF. The CDR3 DNA reads as TGTGCCAGCAGCTTAAGTACTAGCGGCCAAGAGACCCAGTACTTC.

There are a few counts of this clone. J is TRBJ1-5 and V is TRBV5-1, with D possibly TRBD1 on 6 matching bases. Trimming left V 0 bases short and J 5 bases short, with 12 bases between. The CDR3 loop spans 15 amino acids. In germline, CDR1 is SGHRS, CDR2 YFSETQ. The CDR3 bases are TGCGCCAGCAGCTTGGCAGGGGTTCGGGATCAGCCCCAGCATTTT. This sequence encodes CASSLAGVRDQPQHF.

V and J are TRBV12-5 and TRBJ1-5; 9 bases match TRBD1. Germline V gene lookup returns CDR1 LGHNT and CDR2 FRNRAP. This CDR3 region has 15 residues. V was pared by 1 base and J by 5 bases, with 3 bases of the junction left unmatched. The CDR3, as DNA: TGTGCTAGTGGTTTGGGGTGGACAGGGGATCAGCCCCAGCATTTT. It codes for CASGLGWTGDQPQHF.